The following is a TCR beta chain sequence with its context. Germline V gives CDR1 MGHRA, CDR2 YSYEKL. The CDR3 is made up of 17 amino acids. V gave up 2 bases and J gave up 4 bases, with 20 bases separating them. Generated by immunoSEQ multiplex PCR, the TCRdb table keeps only in-frame clones and is missing some. The sample carries more than 85,000 clones, about 93% recorded once. This record comes from a study of PD-1 blockade in classical Hodgkin lymphoma. No patient escaped relapse after autologous stem cell transplantation, and brentuximab vedotin exposure varied. The chain joins TRBV4-1 to TRBJ1-2; D is unresolved. The sequencing here drew on peripheral blood mononuclear cells (PBMCs), taken before the second cycle of nivolumab. The sequence was collected from a human donor with classical Hodgkin lymphoma. The CDR3: CASSQKAPRPLGYGYTF. Here the CDR3 DNA reads TGCGCCAGCAGCCAAAAGGCCCCGCGACCCCTAGGCTATGGCTACACCTTC.